Here is one T cell receptor (beta chain) with its context. This record belongs to a study of T cells in Graves' hyperthyroidism and ophthalmopathy. Researchers amplified the TCR beta CDR3 regions from RNA transcripts. With the HTBI primer set, the TCR CDR3 went through a first round of RT-PCR. TCRdb redid the calling of the multiplex PCR reads with MiXCR, one entry per CDR3 protein. The profile shows under 450,000 distinct CDR3 sequences, 15% to 18% of them singletons. Germline-derived CDR1 and CDR2 are MNHEY and SMNVEV (reference sequence). The CDR3 runs 16 residues. V shed 4 bases and J 1 base; nucleotides not matched to a gene: 6. With a duration under 2 months, the hyperthyroidism was newly diagnosed in patients aged 18 to 65. Exclusion of a patient resulted from uncontrolled infection, other autoimmune disease, pregnancy or lactation.

The chain employs TRBV27 and TRBJ2-2; TRBD1 matches at 7 bases. The sequenced sample consisted of blood. The clonotype comes from a young woman with Graves' hyperthyroidism. The CDR3 region is CASSSTGVLNTGELFF. The DNA for the CDR3 is TGTGCCAGCAGTTCCACAGGGGTACTGAACACCGGGGAGCTGTTTTTT.